What follows describes a single T cell receptor beta chain. Its antigen remains unidentified. The data are from a study of post-analysis software for immune sequencing data. Study overall: The patients showed relapsing-remitting, secondary progressive and progressive-relapsing multiple sclerosis courses. Broader study findings: Multiple sclerosis patients had significantly lower normalized Chao1 diversity than controls. With F measure, samples from one preparation batch clustered together strongly. TRBV5-6, TRBV5-1 and TRBV20-1 were among four or five TRBV segments more frequent in patients than controls.

The CDR3 length is 16 residues. The V gene's germline CDR1 is MNHNY and CDR2 SVGAGI (reference sequence). The V and J ends lost 5 bases and 0 bases respectively, with 14 bases between them. The TCR beta cDNA libraries contained unique molecular identifiers. When about 0.85 to 11 million T cells were used, they gave about 540,000 cDNA molecules. A single record per CDR3 protein comes from TCRdb applying MiXCR to the PCR reads. The repertoire holds fewer than 850,000 distinct CDR3 sequences, about half seen once, with around 4.7% in the top ten. Input material: blood. The sequence came from a girl between 5 and 17 years old with multiple sclerosis. The rearrangement joins TRBV6-6 to TRBJ1-5; D is uncertain. The CDR3 DNA reads TGTGCCAGCAGTGGCTTAAGGAGGGATAGCAATCAGCCCCAGCATTTT. Its protein product is CASSGLRRDSNQPQHF.